This entry is about one TCR beta chain. The entry originates in a study of blood T cell repertoires in COVID-19. TCRdb's table, derived via immunoSEQ multiplex PCR, lists solely in-frame clones and lacks some. The repertoire holds tens of thousands of clones, with roughly nine tenths as singletons. Germline CDR1 reads SGDLS; CDR2 reads YYNGEE. Trimming removed 4 bases from V and 2 bases from J; junction bases left unmatched: 11. There are 17 residues in the CDR3. The chain recombines TRBV9 with TRBJ2-2, with 7 bases aligning to TRBD2. This clonotype was obtained from a man aged 55 to 70 with acute or convalescent COVID-19. Sequencing used peripheral blood. CDR3 DNA: TGTGCCAGCAGCCCAGTCTCGGGCGGGGGAAACACCGGGGAGCTGTTTTTT. Translation: CASSPVSGGGNTGELFF.